This T cell receptor (beta chain) was identified during a study of blood T cell repertoires in COVID-19. Study-wide background: PBMCs, B-cell-depleted T cells, or T cells provided the cDNA or gDNA that made up the material.

The CDR3 is made up of 13 amino acids. Germline CDR1 is KGHSH and CDR2 is LQKENI. J gave up 0 bases and V 6 bases, and 1 base lay outside the gene matches. TCRdb keeps only in-frame clones here, not all; method: immunoSEQ multiplex PCR. The sample contains 250,000 to 300,000 clones, roughly 80% of which appear only once. The sequenced material came from PBMCs or T cells enriched from blood (not recorded which). The chain recombines TRBV18 with TRBJ1-1, with TRBD1 matching over 7 bases. This receptor was taken from a man aged 35-49 years who had been exposed to COVID-19. The CDR3 region is CASSQGVNTEAFF. CDR3 nucleotides: TGTGCCAGCTCCCAGGGGGTGAACACTGAAGCTTTCTTT.